The 29 T cell receptor beta chains below come from one sample, sequenced in a study of regulatory T cells in long-lasting Graves disease. As for time point: newly diagnosed GD, antithyroid drugs for less than 3 months. PBMC-extracted RNA yielded the TCR library. In building TCR beta libraries, iRepertoire HTBI primers were used together with Arm-PCR of CDR3 regions. TCRdb analysed the multiplex PCR reads with MiXCR anew, one entry per CDR3 protein. The sample holds 360,000 or so distinct CDR3 sequences, roughly 17% seen once. In addition, the sample was reused for a study of T cells in Graves' hyperthyroidism and ophthalmopathy.

The source was peripheral blood mononuclear cells (PBMCs), collected at new diagnosis, from a patient treated with antithyroid drugs. The receptors originated from a man in his forties with Graves disease.

This rearrangement joins TRBV7-2 to TRBJ2-2, with D maybe TRBD1 (5 bases). The CDR3 covers 14 residues. Trimming pared 1 base from V and 7 bases from J, leaving 10 bases between. Germline CDR1 and CDR2: SGHTA and FQGNSA. The CDR3 DNA follows: TGTGCCAGCAGCTTAGTAGGGGCCTACGGGGAGCTGTTTTTT. Protein sequence: CASSLVGAYGELFF.

This clonotype was observed at least ten times. The junction differs from germline at one of its ends, possibly a read error. The CDR3 region has the DNA TGTGCCAGCAGTCTAGCGGGGTCGGTGATAGAGACCCAGTACTTC. It codes for CASSLAGSVIETQYF. The rearrangement links TRBV12-3 or TRBV12-4 to TRBJ2-5, with 9 positions matching TRBD2. This CDR3 has 15 amino acids.

This clonotype was seen a handful of times. The V and J genes are TRBV5-1 and TRBJ2-2; 13 bases align to TRBD2. J lost 6 bases, V lost 5 bases, and 10 bases had no gene match. Germline V gene lookup returns CDR1 SGHRS and CDR2 YFSETQ. The length of the CDR3 is 17 residues. CDR3 nucleotide sequence: TGCGCCAGCAGGGCGTCGACTAGCGGGGGGTCCGCCGGGGAGCTGTTTTTT. Protein product: CASRASTSGGSAGELFF.

The chain employs TRBV9 and TRBJ2-3; possibly TRBD2 for D (5 bases). The CDR3 runs to 16 residues. Trimming removed 4 bases at V and 6 bases at J, with 21 bases between. Germline CDR1 SGDLS, CDR2 YYNGEE. CDR3 nucleotide sequence: TGTGCCAGCAGCTTCGCTCCCAGCGGTGAAGGGGATACGCAGTATTTT. Translating it yields CASSFAPSGEGDTQYF.

This sequence joins TRBV2 and TRBJ2-2; 7 nucleotides agree with TRBD1. The CDR3 length is 16 residues. With 4 bases clipped from V and 2 bases from J, the junction kept 7 bases outside the gene matches. Germline V gives CDR1 SNHLY, CDR2 FYNNEI. In nucleotides, the CDR3 is TGTGCCAGCAGTGTAGACAGGGTCGGCAACACCGGGGAGCTGTTTTTT. Protein product: CASSVDRVGNTGELFF.

The rearrangement uses TRBV20-1 and TRBJ2-5; D might be TRBD2 (5 bases). This CDR3 has 13 residues. V was clipped by 3 bases and J by 5 bases, with 13 bases between them. Germline V gene sequence: CDR1 DFQATT, CDR2 SNEGSKA (reference sequence). The CDR3 region has the DNA TGCAGTGCTAGCCGGGATTACGGGGAGACCCAGTACTTC. Translated, it gives CSASRDYGETQYF.

Worth noting for this clonotype: A read error is possible here, since a much larger clone lies one base away. Without the conserved terminal phenylalanine or tryptophan, this CDR3 likely stems from a read error. The rearrangement joins TRBV24-1 to TRBJ2-7, with a tentative D call TRBD1 (6 bases). The CDR3 runs 11 residues. CDR1 KGHDR and CDR2 SFDVKD come from the germline V gene. With 9 bases removed from V and 6 bases from J, the gap between germline ends came to 11 bases. The CDR3 protein is CATGRGGEQYY. The CDR3 region has the DNA TGTGCCACCGGGAGAGGGGGCGAGCAGTACTAC.

This clonotype has at least ten counts. The gene calls are TRBV28 and TRBJ2-2; D is unclear. Trimming took off 1 base at V and 6 bases at J, with 9 bases between the two ends. The germline V gene encodes CDR1 MDHEN and CDR2 SYDVKM. This CDR3 region has 14 residues. CDR3 protein: CASSLFLGPGELFF. CDR3 bases: TGTGCCAGCAGTTTATTCTTGGGTCCCGGGGAGCTGTTTTTT.

This sequence joins TRBV27 and TRBJ2-2; D call uncertain. The germline V gene has CDR1 MNHEY and CDR2 SMNVEV (reference sequence). The CDR3 runs 17 residues. V shed 0 bases and J shed 1 base, with 12 bases lying between them. In DNA, the CDR3 is TGTGCCAGCAGTTTATCATTCAGACCTCGGAACACCGGGGAGCTGTTTTTT. This encodes CASSLSFRPRNTGELFF.

This clonotype has at least ten counts. The CDR3 DNA follows: TGCGCCAGCAGCTTATCTGGGACTAACAATGAGCAGTTCTTC. Its translation is CASSLSGTNNEQFF. This chain uses TRBV5-1 with TRBJ2-1; 7 bases align to TRBD2. Per the germline V gene, CDR1 is SGHRS and CDR2 is YFSETQ. This CDR3 spans 14 amino acids. V dropped 2 bases and J dropped 5; count of bases not matched to a gene: 4.

This clonotype was recorded many times. This chain joins TRBV9 and TRBJ1-1; D is undetermined. The CDR3 is 15 amino acids. Trimming stripped 3 bases from V and 0 bases from J, with 12 bases between. CDR1 SGDLS and CDR2 YYNGEE come from the germline V gene. The CDR3 reads CASSATSLMNTEAFF. Written as DNA, the CDR3 is TGTGCCAGCAGCGCAACGAGCTTAATGAACACTGAAGCTTTCTTT.

This clonotype was found many times. V is TRBV7-9 and J is TRBJ2-7, with a weak D call TRBD2 (5 bases). Trimming cost V 5 bases and J 3 bases, with 11 bases left between them. CDR3 length equals 13 residues. The germline gives CDR1 SEHNR, CDR2 FQNEAQ (reference sequence). The CDR3, as DNA: TGTGCCAGCAGCATATCAGGAGGCTACGAGCAGTACTTC. Protein: CASSISGGYEQYF.

This clonotype was seen repeatedly, ten times or more. The genes are TRBV2 and TRBJ2-3; 9 positions match TRBD2. There are 15 residues in the CDR3. The germline V gene encodes CDR1 SNHLY and CDR2 FYNNEI. Trimming at V came to 2 bases and at J to 3 bases, leaving 3 bases not matched to a gene. CDR3 amino acids: CASSEQLAGTDTQYF. The CDR3 coding sequence is TGTGCCAGCAGTGAACAGCTAGCGGGGACAGATACGCAGTATTTT.

This chain connects TRBV2 to TRBJ1-5, with D unclear. The V gene's germline CDR1 is SNHLY and CDR2 FYNNEI. This CDR3 has 15 amino acids. Trimming shortened V by 4 bases and J by 4 bases, and 14 bases separated the two germline ends. As DNA, the CDR3 is TGTGCCAGCAGTGCGTGGGGTAGCGGGAATCAGCCCCAGCATTTT. Encoded protein: CASSAWGSGNQPQHF.

The table lists this clonotype with many counts. The chain couples TRBV30 to TRBJ2-5, with D possibly matching TRBD1 (6 bases). V lost 2 bases, J lost 7 bases, and 14 bases lay in between. There are 13 residues in the CDR3. The V gene's germline CDR1 is GTSNPN and CDR2 SVGIG (reference sequence). CDR3 residues: CAWSLEEQGTQYF. CDR3 DNA sequence: TGTGCCTGGAGTCTAGAAGAACAGGGGACCCAGTACTTC.

This clonotype came up many times. The chain recombines TRBV6-2 or TRBV6-3 with TRBJ1-1; no reliable D call. Germline values: CDR1 MNHEY, CDR2 SVGEGT. Trimming pared 2 bases from V and 4 bases from J, leaving 2 bases between. The CDR3 spans 11 residues. The CDR3 sequence: CASSYITEAFF. CDR3 nucleotide sequence: TGTGCCAGCAGTTACATCACTGAAGCTTTCTTT.

This clonotype was seen a handful of times. J is TRBJ2-1 and V is TRBV19, with D tentatively TRBD2 (6 bases). The V gene's germline CDR1 is LNHDA and CDR2 SQIVND (reference sequence). This CDR3 is built from 15 residues. Trimming left V 7 bases short and J 0 bases short, with 13 bases between. CDR3 DNA: TGTGCCAGTAATACCGGGACTGCCTCCTACAATGAGCAGTTCTTC. Its protein product is CASNTGTASYNEQFF. The complete variable domain, with remaining parts taken from reference TRBV19 and TRBJ2-1, reads DGGITQSPKYLFRKEGQNVTLSCEQNLNHDAMYWYRQDPGQGLRLIYYSQIVNDFQKGDIAEGYSVSREKKESFPLTVTSAQKNPTAFYLCASNTGTASYNEQFFGPGTRLTVL.

The genes are TRBV12-3 or TRBV12-4 and TRBJ1-2; D possibly corresponds to TRBD1 (5 bases). CDR3 size: 19 residues. The ends were cut back, 4 bases at V and 1 base at J, with 25 bases in the middle. CDR3 in amino acids: CASSSGTNSDSRINYGYTF. Written as DNA, the CDR3 is TGTGCCAGCAGTTCCGGAACTAACTCAGACAGCCGGATTAACTATGGCTACACCTTC.

The rearrangement uses TRBV6-5 and TRBJ2-1; 11 bases are shared with TRBD2. Germline V gene data show CDR1 as MNHEY and CDR2 as SVGAGI. The CDR3 consists of 18 residues. Germline trimming cut 2 bases from V and 4 bases from J; bases unmatched to any gene: 10. The CDR3 sequence is CASSYTPLAGGRYNEQFF. CDR3 DNA: TGTGCCAGCAGTTACACCCCCTTAGCGGGGGGGCGGTACAATGAGCAGTTCTTC.

Regarding this clonotype: This sequence may be a read error, since a much larger clone differs from it by one base. This chain uses TRBV2 with TRBJ1-1; 7 bases line up with TRBD1. CDR1 SNHLY and CDR2 FYNNEI come from the germline V gene. This CDR3 has 13 amino acids. CDR3 amino acids: CASTPQGNTGAFF. DNA of the CDR3: TGTGCCAGCACTCCACAGGGGAACACTGGAGCTTTCTTT.

This clonotype showed up many times. The V gene is TRBV18, the J gene TRBJ2-7; D is undetermined. Per germline, CDR1 KGHSH and CDR2 LQKENI. The CDR3 spans 13 residues. Between the trimmed V and J ends, which lost 3 bases and 2 bases, there was a span of 8 bases. CDR3 nucleotides: TGTGCCAGCTCACCTGGGATAACCTACGAGCAGTACTTC. As protein: CASSPGITYEQYF.

This clonotype was seen a handful of times. The rearrangement joins TRBV5-5 to TRBJ2-2; D gene uncertain. Trimming removed 2 bases from V and 2 bases from J, with 4 bases in between. The length of the CDR3 is 13 residues. The germline V gene has CDR1 SGHKS and CDR2 YYEKEE (reference sequence). The CDR3 region is CASSFLNTGELFF. The CDR3 DNA reads TGTGCCAGCAGCTTTCTCAACACCGGGGAGCTGTTTTTT.

This chain uses TRBV19 with TRBJ1-5, with 7 bases that match TRBD1. Germline CDR1 reads LNHDA; CDR2 reads SQIVND (reference sequence). V was pared by 5 bases and J by 2 bases, with 12 bases of the junction left unmatched. The CDR3 has 17 residues. The CDR3 DNA sequence: TGTGCCAGTAGTTCGCTCAGGGGGAAGGTCGGCAATCAGCCCCAGCATTTT. It translates to CASSSLRGKVGNQPQHF.

The gene calls are TRBV4-1 and TRBJ1-3; TRBD1 agrees at 8 bases. This CDR3 is 15 amino acids long. CDR1 is MGHRA, CDR2 YSYEKL, per germline. V dropped 1 base and J dropped 4; count of bases not matched to a gene: 3. The CDR3 coding sequence is TGCGCCAGCAGCCAAGGGACAGGGAACGGAAACACCATATATTTT. Translated: CASSQGTGNGNTIYF.

In its sample, this clonotype was seen many times. The chain is built from TRBV18 and TRBJ1-5; perhaps TRBD1 as D (5 bases). The V end was cut by 2 bases, the J end by 7 bases, with 18 bases between. Germline assignment: CDR1 KGHSH and CDR2 LQKENI. The CDR3 has 16 residues. CDR3 DNA: TGTGCCAGCTCACCAACCGTCACGGGGCTGAGCCAGCCCCAGCATTTT. Amino acids: CASSPTVTGLSQPQHF.

V usage is TRBV19 and J usage is TRBJ1-4; D not resolved. Per germline, CDR1 LNHDA and CDR2 SQIVND (reference sequence). This CDR3 spans 15 amino acids. Trimming shortened V by 0 bases and J by 3 bases, and 8 bases separated the two germline ends. CDR3 sequence reads: CASSIDLHSNEKLFF. The CDR3 DNA reads TGTGCCAGTAGTATAGATCTGCATTCTAATGAAAAACTGTTTTTT.

This chain links TRBV5-1 with TRBJ1-2, with D hard to call. V was pared by 4 bases and J by 4 bases, with 20 bases between. This CDR3 region has 16 residues. The germline gives CDR1 SGHRS, CDR2 YFSETQ. CDR3 DNA sequence: TGCGCCAGCAGCAGCTCTTCCTCGGGTTTAAGCTATGGCTACACCTTC. This encodes CASSSSSSGLSYGYTF. Drawing the rest from reference TRBV5-1 and TRBJ1-2, the complete variable domain is KAGVTQTPRYLIKTRGQQVTLSCSPISGHRSVSWYQQTPGQGLQFLFEYFSETQRNKGNFPGRFSGRQFSNSRSEMNVSTLELGDSALYLCASSSSSSGLSYGYTFGSGTRLTVV.

This clonotype was recorded a few times. CDR3 loop: CASSLRPTEAFF. In nucleotides, the CDR3 is TGTGCCAGCAGTTTAAGACCCACTGAAGCTTTCTTT. V usage is TRBV28 and J usage is TRBJ1-1; D unclear. Trimming pared 2 bases from V and 4 bases from J, leaving 5 bases between. The CDR3 runs 12 residues. The germline V gene has CDR1 MDHEN and CDR2 SYDVKM.

This clonotype has ten or more counts. This rearrangement joins TRBV12-3 or TRBV12-4 to TRBJ1-1, with 8 nucleotides matching TRBD1. The J segment lost 5 bases and the V segment lost 9 bases, leaving 8 bases of the junction unmatched. The CDR3 has 13 amino acids. The CDR3, as DNA: TGTGCCAGTGGGCAGGGGGCTTGGACTGAAGCTTTCTTT. Translation: CASGQGAWTEAFF.